This T cell receptor (beta chain) was obtained from a study of Graves' ophthalmopathy and Graves' hyperthyroidism. Enrolled hyperthyroidism patients had a new diagnosis, a duration under 2 months, and an age of 18 to 65. Uncontrolled infections, pregnancy, lactation or other autoimmune diseases led to patient exclusion. Physicians reached a diagnosis by relying on clinical symptoms, serum thyroxine, TRAb, thyroid ultrasound and orbital computed tomography. This CDR3 is built from 14 residues. Germline CDR1 GTSNPN, CDR2 SVGIG (reference sequence). Losses at the gene ends were 5 bases for V and 1 base for J; bases not matched to a gene: 4. RNA transcripts were the source from which TCR beta CDR3 regions were amplified. An initial RT-PCR round employing HTBI primers preceded a second-round multiplex PCR. TCRdb itself ran the multiplex PCR reads through MiXCR, one entry per CDR3 protein. This sample has roughly 610,000 distinct CDR3 sequences, with around a fifth found just once.

The table lists this clonotype with many counts. What it recognizes is unknown. General study findings and limits: Clonotypes were expanded in thyroid at above 0.001 frequency, and most also appeared in blood.

The sample was peripheral blood. The receptor was isolated from a woman between 18 and 30 years old with stable Graves' hyperthyroidism. Some clones in this sample may be carry-over from other donors' samples. The V call is TRBV30, the J call TRBJ1-1; TRBD1 aligns across 10 bases. DNA of the CDR3: TGTGCCTGGGAACGGGACAGGGGGAACACTGAAGCTTTCTTT. This sequence encodes CAWERDRGNTEAFF.